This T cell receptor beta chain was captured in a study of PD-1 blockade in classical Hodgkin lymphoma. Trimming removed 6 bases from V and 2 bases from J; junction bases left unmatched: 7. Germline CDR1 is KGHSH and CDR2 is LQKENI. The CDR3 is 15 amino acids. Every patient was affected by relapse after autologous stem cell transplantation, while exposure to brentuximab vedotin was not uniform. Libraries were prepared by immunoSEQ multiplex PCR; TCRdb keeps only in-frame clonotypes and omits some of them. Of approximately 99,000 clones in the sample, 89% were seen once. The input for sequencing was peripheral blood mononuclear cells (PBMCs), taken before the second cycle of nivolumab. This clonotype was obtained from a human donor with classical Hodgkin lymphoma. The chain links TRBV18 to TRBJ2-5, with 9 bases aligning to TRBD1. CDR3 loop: CASSPNRGPQETQYF. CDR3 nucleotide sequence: TGTGCCAGCTCCCCGAACAGGGGGCCACAAGAGACCCAGTACTTC. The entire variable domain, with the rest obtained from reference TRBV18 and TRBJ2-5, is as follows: NAGVMQNPRHLVRRRGQEARLRCSPMKGHSHVYWYRQLPEEGLKFMVYLQKENIIDESGMPKERFSAEFPKEGPSILRIQQVVRGDSAAYFCASSPNRGPQETQYFGPGTRLLVL.